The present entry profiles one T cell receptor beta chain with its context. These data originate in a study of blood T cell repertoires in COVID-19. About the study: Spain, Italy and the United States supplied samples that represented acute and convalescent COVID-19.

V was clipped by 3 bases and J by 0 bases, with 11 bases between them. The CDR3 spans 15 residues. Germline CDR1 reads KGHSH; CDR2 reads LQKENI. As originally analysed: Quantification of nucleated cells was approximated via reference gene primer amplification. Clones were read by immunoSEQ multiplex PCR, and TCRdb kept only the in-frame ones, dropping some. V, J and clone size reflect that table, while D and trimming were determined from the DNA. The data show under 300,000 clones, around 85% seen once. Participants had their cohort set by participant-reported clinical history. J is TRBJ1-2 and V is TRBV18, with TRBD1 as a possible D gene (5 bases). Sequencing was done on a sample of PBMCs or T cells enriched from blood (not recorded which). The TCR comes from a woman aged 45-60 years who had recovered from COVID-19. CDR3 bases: TGTGCCAGCTCACCTGACAGCACCACTAACTATGGCTACACCTTC. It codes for CASSPDSTTNYGYTF.